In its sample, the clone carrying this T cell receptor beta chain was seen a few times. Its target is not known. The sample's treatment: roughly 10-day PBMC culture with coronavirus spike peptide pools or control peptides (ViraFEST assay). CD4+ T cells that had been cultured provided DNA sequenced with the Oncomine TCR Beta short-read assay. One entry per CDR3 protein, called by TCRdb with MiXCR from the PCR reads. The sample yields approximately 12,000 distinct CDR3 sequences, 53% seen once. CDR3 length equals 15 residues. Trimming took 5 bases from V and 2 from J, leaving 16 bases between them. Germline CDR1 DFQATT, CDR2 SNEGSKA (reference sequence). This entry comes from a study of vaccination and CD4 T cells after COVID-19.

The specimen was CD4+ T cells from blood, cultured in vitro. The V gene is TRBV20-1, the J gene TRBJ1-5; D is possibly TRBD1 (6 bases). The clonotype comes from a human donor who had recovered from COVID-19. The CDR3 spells CSAYLGGSGNQPQHF. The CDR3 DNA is TGCAGTGCTTATTTGGGGGGCTCGGGCAATCAGCCCCAGCATTTT.